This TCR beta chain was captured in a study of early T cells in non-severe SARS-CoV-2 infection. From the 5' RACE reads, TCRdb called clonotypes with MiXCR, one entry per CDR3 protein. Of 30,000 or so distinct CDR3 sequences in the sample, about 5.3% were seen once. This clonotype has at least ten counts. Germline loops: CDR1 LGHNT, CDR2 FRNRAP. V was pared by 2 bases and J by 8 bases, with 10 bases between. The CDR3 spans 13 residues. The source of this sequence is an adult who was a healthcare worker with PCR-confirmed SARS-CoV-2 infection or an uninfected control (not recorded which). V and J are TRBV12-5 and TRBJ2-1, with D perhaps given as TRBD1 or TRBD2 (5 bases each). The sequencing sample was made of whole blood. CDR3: CASGLRGVDEQFF. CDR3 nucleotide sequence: TGTGCTAGTGGTTTGCGAGGGGTCGATGAGCAGTTCTTC.